This T cell receptor (beta chain) was recorded in a study of cytomegalovirus exposure and HLA in healthy donors (dated by TCRdb to 2015 to 2018). As for the study more broadly: An earlier analysis of under 600 of the donors reported more than 250 Gb of sequence data and more than 90 million unique TCR beta sequences from 150 million to 200 million T cells. Approximately 330 gigabases of sequencing data and approximately 92 million unique TCR sequences made up an early release that covered several hundred HLA-typed donors. The genetic ancestry cluster associated with self-reported Caucasian donors included around 76% of the 350 to 500 genotyped donors. The study was designed to test whether signatures of past pathogen exposure could be identified by cataloging public T cell receptors. The study profiled the T cell repertoires of hundreds of subjects by immunosequencing and related them to cytomegalovirus serostatus. Besides the first cohort of 550 to 750 subjects, a separate validation cohort made up of some 110 different subjects was used. High-throughput TCR immunosequencing, statistical association of individual TCRs with disease status, and machine learning were combined to predict cytomegalovirus infection status. A later analysis re-examined previously published TCR beta repertoires from more than 600 donors and added high-resolution HLA genotyping to investigate patterns of TCR occurrence. Rather than using new phenotypic data, the later analysis identified candidate immune exposures from TCR beta sequences and from how often those sequences occurred across donors. To decide whether each TCR beta V gene segment behaved as functional or pseudogenic, an earlier analysis of some 600 of the donors relied on high-throughput TCR beta sequencing. Donor age, sex, ethnicity and CMV serostatus were compiled alongside the repertoire data. A later genetic analysis took genome-wide SNP genotypes for about 55% of the roughly 670 donors and used that subset as a discovery cohort. Every discovery cohort repertoire had been produced on one sequencing platform. HLA typing covered class I and class II loci at four-digit resolution. The number of donors typed differed by locus, with about 629-630 for A, B, C, DRB1 and DQB1, roughly 520 for DQA1, nearly 610 for DPA1, and 450 to 480 for DPB1. Because of strong linkage in the cohort, roughly five DR-DQ haplotypes were treated as single units for association and clustering. On average, around 200,000 unique TCR beta nucleotide sequences were sequenced per donor among a few hundred genotyped donors of the cohort, with around 19% of those sequences being non-productive.

The cohort comprised some 700 healthy bone marrow donors. At the time of sampling, every cohort member was nominally healthy, though immune exposures that went unrecorded were likely present. The donor was CMV seronegative and was included in the group of around 320 seronegative cohort members. A peripheral blood sample was collected from each donor, and TCR beta sequencing was performed on peripheral blood mononuclear cells. The Qiagen DNeasy Blood Extraction Kit was used to extract genomic DNA from the blood cell samples. Points the paper makes about the study in general: In vitro tests confirmed that three of the cytomegalovirus-associated TCR beta chains recognize cytomegalovirus antigens. In a later analysis, some 18,000 TCR beta sequences were associated with specific HLA alleles at a false discovery rate of 0.05. CMV serostatus was the only immune exposure information available for the cohort. When HLA alleles, especially DR and DQ, strongly co-occurred, TCR associations were difficult to assign to individual alleles. In a later analysis, the rate of TCR association differed among HLA loci, with DRB1 alleles having the most associated TCRs and HLA-C alleles having the fewest. While some public TCRs were present in many individuals, most TCR sequences turned up only very rarely across donors. Presence/absence analyses assumed roughly uniform sequencing depth across donors, an assumption that may not hold. Because HLA typing was unavailable for some donors at each locus, only the typed subset was used in association tests. In both the original and validation cohorts, the classifier was reported to diagnose cytomegalovirus status with high specificity and sensitivity. An association between a missense DCLRE1C variant and V-gene and J-gene trimming of TCR beta chains was found in a later genetic analysis and replicated in an independent cohort. Correlated functional status among segregating V segments might reflect linkage disequilibrium, but an unknown experimental factor could not be ruled out. In this cohort, only TCR beta chains were sequenced, and detectable features were limited by the absence of alpha or paired-chain data. Broadly in line with IMGT annotations, most TCR beta V segments showed up in productive rearrangements about 87% or about 30% of the time in an earlier analysis of about 500 of the donors. It was suggested by the authors that the approach could potentially be generalized to other disease states and immunological phenotypes. In a later analysis, most CMV-associated TCR beta chains were found to appear HLA-restricted, with HLA associations seemingly driven largely by CMV exposure. Some IMGT-functional V segments, including TRBV6-2 and TRBV6-3, could not be distinguished by the 87-base-pair reads and were therefore excluded. In the study, around 150 TCR beta chains were listed as associated with cytomegalovirus. According to a later genetic analysis, donors in an Asian-associated ancestry cluster had fewer N-insertions in productive TCRs than the roughly 660-donor mean. The sequencing pipeline was judged likely to have produced a cluster of highly shared sequence variants as a technical artifact. A further reported finding was that TCR beta sequences accurately predicted the HLA-A and HLA-B alleles for most subjects in the first cohort. In a later analysis, HLA-associated TCR beta chains were found to be more clonally expanded and to have lower generation probabilities than equally common non-associated chains. In a later analysis, several top co-occurrence clusters were reported to appear linked to parvovirus B19, influenza, CMV and Epstein-Barr virus. About 17 rarely observed V segments, including chromosome 9 orphons, were excluded from the earlier analysis of 550 to 700 of the donors because counts were too low.

The CDR3 runs 14 residues from the cysteine to the phenylalanine. The retained sequence is limited to the CDR3, 42 bases, with the frame set at the first base. Compared with germline, V lacks 6 bases and J lacks 5 bases; bases without a gene match: 9. Based on the germline V gene, the CDR1 and CDR2 sequences are SGHTS and YDEGEE. Library method: the immunoSEQ multiplex PCR assay. A mixture of 60 forward primers for TCR Vbeta segments and 13 reverse primers for TCR Jbeta segments was used in the multiplex PCR. A multiplex PCR assay on genomic DNA amplified the CDR3 region of rearranged TCR beta genes. The amplified TCR beta libraries were sequenced on the Illumina HiSeq System as 87-base-pair reads. Under the source paper's analysis protocol: Across the roughly 640 repertoires, a later analysis counted approximately 75 million unique TCR beta chains, 8.5 million to 12 million of which were shared by at least two donors. To remove PCR and sequencing errors, raw reads were error-corrected and collapsed into unique sequences using a nearest-neighbor algorithm that merged closely related sequences. V, D and J gene segments were assigned by aligning CDR3 sequences to IMGT reference sequences. For a sequence to be retained, a match of at least six nucleotides was required to both a V gene segment and a J gene segment. Rearrangements were called productive when the CDR3 lacked stop codons and stayed in frame with V and J; all others were non-productive. Following IMGT convention, CDR3 was defined as the stretch from the second conserved V-encoded cysteine to the conserved J-encoded phenylalanine. Sequences without an unambiguous match to a single V gene segment were excluded from the earlier analysis of approximately 560 of the donors. An earlier analysis of almost 600 of the donors classified V segments as functional when productive rearrangements were above 56.7% and as segregating when the standard deviation between donors was above 5%. A statistical classification framework was developed to diagnose cytomegalovirus status using the catalog of TCR beta chain sequences. A later analysis assigned V and J genes by comparing TCR nucleotide sequences with IMGT/GENE-DB human TR gene sequences. In a later analysis, CDR3 sequences and most-parsimonious VDJ recombination scenarios were assigned using the TCRdist pipeline. In a later analysis, each TCR beta chain was defined by its CDR3 amino acid sequence together with its V-gene family, and reads without a unique V-gene family were excluded. A later analysis removed 500 to 650 highly shared, low-generation-probability nucleotide sequences to deal with suspected cross-contamination and a sequencing artifact. In a later analysis, a clonal expansion index was calculated for each public chain from normalized within-repertoire ranks of inferred template counts. In a later analysis, generation probabilities were computed with a VDJ recombination model fitted to out-of-frame rearrangements, and the resulting probabilities were checked against IGoR. In a later analysis, hypergeometric tests were used to score TCR-TCR, TCR-HLA and TCR-CMV co-occurrence, with a repertoire-size bias correction applied to TCR pairs. A later analysis estimated false discovery rates by permuting HLA or CMV assignments 20 times. A later analysis grouped co-occurring TCRs with DBSCAN, adding TCRdist sequence similarity when clustering within HLA-allele-positive subsets. Repertoires with fewer than 30,000 or more than 120,000 public chains, plus five repertoires with anomalous nucleotide sharing, were excluded from co-occurrence clustering. This is the immuneACCESS table as TCRdb keeps it, with only in-frame sequences that have V and J called. A part of the clones is gone; compared with another copy, unresolved V genes explain less than half, and the rest is unexplained. Clonal size and the V and J genes are those of that table, whereas D and trimming came from the DNA. The sample contains about 140,000 clones, roughly 77% of them found a single time. Of the sample, approximately 3.2% falls within the top ten clones.

In regard to this clone: Its specific antigen is unknown. Base qualities are not at hand, and no much larger clone is one base apart.

Sequenced material: PBMCs. The chain is encoded by TRBV5-8 joined to TRBJ2-5, and TRBD1 aligns with 8 junction nucleotides. The source is a middle-aged man in good health and CMV-seronegative. The CDR3 loop reads CASNRGQDWETQYF. The nucleotide sequence reads TGTGCCAGCAACAGGGGACAGGACTGGGAGACCCAGTACTTC.